This T cell receptor (beta chain) came from a study of prognosis after radiotherapy for stage I lung cancer. Overall study: Under 15 of the patients were found to have newly diagnosed primary stage I lung tumors, and about five were living with oligometastatic NSCLC after surgical resection of the primary tumor. The study's findings and limits: When patients developed distant metastases, their Shannon entropy after stereotactic body radiation therapy was lower.

Note on this clonotype: Its specificity is not known. One end of the junction varies from germline; a read error may be responsible.

CDR3 length: 15 residues. Germline V gene lookup returns CDR1 SGDLS and CDR2 YYNGEE. The TCR beta CDR3 region was amplified from genomic DNA, with two rounds of multiplex PCR being used for the amplification. Primers specific to each TRBV and TRBJ gene were used in first-round PCR. In TCRdb, the multiplex PCR reads were re-called with MiXCR into one record per CDR3 protein. The profile shows roughly 38,000 distinct CDR3 sequences, about 24% of them singletons. The rearrangement uses TRBV9 and TRBJ2-1; D is perhaps TRBD1 or TRBD2 (5 bases each). This clonotype was sampled from a donor over 45 with non-small cell lung cancer. This sample comprised PBMCs, obtained before or after stereotactic body radiation therapy (not recorded which). CDR3 nucleotides: TGTGCCATCAGCGTGGTGCAGCGAGGGGAAGGTGAGCAGTTCTTC. Protein: CAISVVQRGEGEQFF.